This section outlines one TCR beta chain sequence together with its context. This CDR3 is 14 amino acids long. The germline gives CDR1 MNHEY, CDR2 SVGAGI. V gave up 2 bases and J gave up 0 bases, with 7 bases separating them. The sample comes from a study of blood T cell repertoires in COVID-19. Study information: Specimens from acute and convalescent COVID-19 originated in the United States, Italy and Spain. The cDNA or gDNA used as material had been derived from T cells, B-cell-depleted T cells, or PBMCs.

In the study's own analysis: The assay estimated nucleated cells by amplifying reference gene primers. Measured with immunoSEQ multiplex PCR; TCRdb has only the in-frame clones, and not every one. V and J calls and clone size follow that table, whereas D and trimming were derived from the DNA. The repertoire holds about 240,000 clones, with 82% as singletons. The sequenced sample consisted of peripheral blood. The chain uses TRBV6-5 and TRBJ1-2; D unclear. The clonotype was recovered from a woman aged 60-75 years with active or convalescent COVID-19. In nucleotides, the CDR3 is TGTGCCAGCAGTTACGGGAGGTCTAACTATGGCTACACCTTC. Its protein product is CASSYGRSNYGYTF.